These 10 T cell receptor beta chains were all obtained from the same sample, sequenced in a study of blood T cell repertoires in COVID-19. Measured with immunoSEQ multiplex PCR; TCRdb has only the in-frame clones, and not every one. The table includes about 200,000 clones, about four fifths detected once. Input material: PBMCs or T cells enriched from blood (not recorded which). These receptors originate from a man aged 40-49 years who had recovered from COVID-19.

This chain links TRBV27 with TRBJ2-7; D unclear. This CDR3 spans 13 amino acids. CDR1 is MNHEY and CDR2 is SMNVEV in the germline V gene (reference sequence). With 4 bases removed from V and 4 bases from J, the gap between germline ends came to 11 bases. CDR3 region: CASSWAGSYEQYF. CDR3 nucleotides: TGTGCCAGCAGTTGGGCAGGAAGTTACGAGCAGTACTTC.

The CDR3 is CATGAQSDRAGAFF. The CDR3 region has the DNA TGTGCCACCGGTGCGCAATCGGACAGGGCTGGAGCTTTCTTT. The V call is TRBV24-1, the J call TRBJ1-1; 8 nucleotides match TRBD1. Germline assignment: CDR1 KGHDR and CDR2 SFDVKD. This CDR3 spans 14 amino acids. With 9 bases clipped from V and 10 bases from J, the junction kept 15 bases outside the gene matches.

CDR3 in amino acids: CASSPGGRGATDTQYF. CDR3 nucleotide sequence: TGTGCCAGCAGCCCCGGGGGGCGGGGGGCCACAGATACGCAGTATTTT. The rearrangement links TRBV5-4 to TRBJ2-3, with 8 positions matching TRBD2. Germline trimming cut 4 bases from V and 2 bases from J; bases unmatched to any gene: 9. Germline lookup yields CDR1 SGHNT and CDR2 YYREEE (reference sequence). The CDR3 totals 16 residues. Looking up the rest from reference TRBV5-4 and TRBJ2-3 gives the full variable domain: ETGVTQSPTHLIKTRGQQVTLRCSSQSGHNTVSWYQQALGQGPQFIFQYYREEENGRGNFPPRFSGLQFPNYSSELNVNALELDDSALYLCASSPGGRGATDTQYFGPGTRLTVL.

The V call is TRBV5-5, the J call TRBJ2-1; 13 positions agree with TRBD2. V dropped 0 bases and J dropped 10; count of bases not matched to a gene: 4. The length of the CDR3 is 15 residues. Looked up from germline, CDR1 is SGHKS and CDR2 is YYEKEE (reference sequence). Written as DNA, the CDR3 is TGTGCCAGCAGCTTGGGGACTAGCGGGGGACAGGAGCAGTTCTTC. It yields the protein CASSLGTSGGQEQFF.

The V and J genes are TRBV28 and TRBJ2-1; TRBD2 is a possible D gene (6 bases). The germline V gene has CDR1 MDHEN and CDR2 SYDVKM. The CDR3 sequence is 13 residues long. The chain's CDR3 is CVTGVSSYNEQFF. In DNA, the CDR3 is TGTGTAACGGGGGTGAGCTCCTACAATGAGCAGTTCTTC.

The chain recombines TRBV4-1 with TRBJ2-1, with TRBD2 identical over 14 bases. CDR3 length: 16 residues. CDR1 MGHRA and CDR2 YSYEKL come from the germline V gene. The V and J ends lost 10 bases and 6 bases, in that order; junction bases with no gene match: 11. The CDR3 nucleotides are TGCGCCACAGCAATAGTAGGGACTAGCGGGGGCAATGAGCAGTTCTTC. This translates into CATAIVGTSGGNEQFF.

This sequence joins TRBV5-1 and TRBJ1-2, with 8 positions matching TRBD1. CDR3 length equals 17 residues. Germline loops: CDR1 SGHRS, CDR2 YFSETQ. Losses at the gene ends were 4 bases for V and 2 bases for J; bases not matched to a gene: 13. The CDR3 region has the DNA TGCGCCAGCAGCCCAGAGACAGGGGATCGGTACAACTATGGCTACACCTTC. Its protein is CASSPETGDRYNYGYTF.

The chain is built from TRBV24-1 and TRBJ1-1, with D possibly matching TRBD1 (5 bases). V dropped 4 bases and J dropped 8 bases, with 13 bases sitting between them. The CDR3 spans 13 residues. CDR1 and CDR2 from the germline V gene are KGHDR and SFDVKD. The DNA of the CDR3 is TGTGCCACCAGTGACCGGAGCAGGGCAGAAGCTTTCTTT. Its protein is CATSDRSRAEAFF.

The gene calls are TRBV27 and TRBJ2-1, with a weak D call TRBD2 (5 bases). V was shortened by 6 bases and J by 2 bases, with 17 bases between the two germline ends. Germline CDR1 MNHEY, CDR2 SMNVEV (reference sequence). The CDR3 spans 16 residues. CDR3 amino acids: CASSPPPWRAYNEQFF. The CDR3 bases are TGTGCCAGCAGCCCCCCCCCTTGGCGGGCCTACAATGAGCAGTTCTTC.

The CDR3 coding sequence is TGTGCCAGCAGCCTATCGACAGGGGGGGCCCAGTACTTC. Its translation: CASSLSTGGAQYF. V gene TRBV3-1 (or the pseudogene TRBV3-2) combines with J gene TRBJ2-5, with TRBD1 identical over 9 bases. The germline V gene has CDR1 LGHDT and CDR2 YNNKEL (reference sequence). This CDR3 contains 13 residues. V dropped 4 bases and J dropped 9; count of bases not matched to a gene: 6.